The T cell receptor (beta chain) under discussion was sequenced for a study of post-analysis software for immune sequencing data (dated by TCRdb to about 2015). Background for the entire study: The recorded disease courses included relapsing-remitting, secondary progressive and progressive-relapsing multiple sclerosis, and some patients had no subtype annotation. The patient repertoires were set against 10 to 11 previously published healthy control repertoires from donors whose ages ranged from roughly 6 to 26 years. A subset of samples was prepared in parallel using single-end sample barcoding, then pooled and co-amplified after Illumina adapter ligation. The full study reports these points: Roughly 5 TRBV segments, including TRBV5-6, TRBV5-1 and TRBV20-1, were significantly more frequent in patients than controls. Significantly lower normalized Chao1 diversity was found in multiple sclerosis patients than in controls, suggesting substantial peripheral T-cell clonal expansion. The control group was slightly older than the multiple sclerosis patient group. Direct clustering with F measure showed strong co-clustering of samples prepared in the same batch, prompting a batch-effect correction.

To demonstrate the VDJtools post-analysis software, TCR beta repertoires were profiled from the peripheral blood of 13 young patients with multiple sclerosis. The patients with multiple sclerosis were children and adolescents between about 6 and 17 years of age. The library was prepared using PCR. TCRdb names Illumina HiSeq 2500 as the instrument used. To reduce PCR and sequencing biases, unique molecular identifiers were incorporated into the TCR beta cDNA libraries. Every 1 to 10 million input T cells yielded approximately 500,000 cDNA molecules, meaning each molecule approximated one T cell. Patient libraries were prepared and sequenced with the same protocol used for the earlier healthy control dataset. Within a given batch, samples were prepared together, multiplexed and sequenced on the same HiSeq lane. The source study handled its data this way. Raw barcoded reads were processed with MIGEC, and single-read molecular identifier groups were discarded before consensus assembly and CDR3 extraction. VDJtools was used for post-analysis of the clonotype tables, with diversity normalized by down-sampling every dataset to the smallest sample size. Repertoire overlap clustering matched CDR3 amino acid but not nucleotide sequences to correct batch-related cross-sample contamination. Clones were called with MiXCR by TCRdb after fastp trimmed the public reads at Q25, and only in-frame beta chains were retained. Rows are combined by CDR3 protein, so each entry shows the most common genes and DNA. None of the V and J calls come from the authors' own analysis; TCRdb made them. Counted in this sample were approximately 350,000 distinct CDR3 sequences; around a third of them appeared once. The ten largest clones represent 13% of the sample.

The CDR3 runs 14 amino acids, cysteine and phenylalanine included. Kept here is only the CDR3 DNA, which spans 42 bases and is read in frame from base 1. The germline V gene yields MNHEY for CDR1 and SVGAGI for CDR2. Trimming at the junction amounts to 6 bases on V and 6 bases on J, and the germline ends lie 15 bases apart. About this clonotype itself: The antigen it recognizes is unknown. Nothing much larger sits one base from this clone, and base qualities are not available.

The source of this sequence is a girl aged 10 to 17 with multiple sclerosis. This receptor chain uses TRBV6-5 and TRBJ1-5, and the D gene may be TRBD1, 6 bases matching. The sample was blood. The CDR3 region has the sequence CASSPGQGIQPQHF. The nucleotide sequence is TGTGCCAGCAGCCCTGGGCAGGGGATTCAGCCCCAGCATTTT.